This TCR beta chain was retrieved from a study of control samples from healthy donors and cancer patients (dated by TCRdb to the early 2020s). V lost 7 bases and J lost 2 bases; the stretch between them is 15 bases long. The CDR3, from cysteine to phenylalanine, totals 14 residues. Only CDR3 DNA is held: 42 bases, read in frame from base 1. CDR1 and CDR2 are drawn from the germline V gene: SQVTM, ANQGSEA. As concerns this clone: Its antigen has not been determined. No much larger clonotype is one base removed from it; base qualities were not supplied.

The library was made by the immunoSEQ multiplex PCR assay. Not all clones reach the TCRdb copy of this immuneACCESS table, which keeps in-frame sequences only. Checked studies attribute under half of the gap to unresolved V genes and leave the rest unexplained. This sample has 20,000 to 25,000 clones in its table, and approximately 81% of those were observed once. In total, the top ten clones hold approximately 25% of the sample. This receptor was obtained from a man in his fifties or sixties with colorectal cancer. This receptor chain uses TRBV29-1 and TRBJ1-3, and TRBD1 may be the D gene, going by 5 matching bases. The sequenced sample was PBMCs. The DNA sequence follows: TGCAGCGCAATGTCATGGGGCACTGGAAACACCATATATTTT. It is translated as CSAMSWGTGNTIYF.